Listed here are 23 T cell receptor beta chains from one sample, sequenced in a study of beta chain features in type 1 diabetes. The isolated RNA, all of it, was reverse transcribed, so expressed TCRB transcripts were what got sequenced. The repertoire was sequenced with immunoSEQ multiplex PCR; TCRdb's copy has only in-frame clones and lacks some. The sample has hundreds of thousands of clones; around a sixth are singletons. Sequenced: naive CD4+ T cells from blood. The receptors were gathered from a man aged 18 to 29 in good health.

The rearrangement uses TRBV9 and TRBJ2-7, with a tentative D call TRBD2 (5 bases). Germline assignment: CDR1 SGDLS and CDR2 YYNGEE. This CDR3 has 12 amino acids. V was cut by 3 bases and J by 3 bases, with 7 bases left in between. In DNA form, the CDR3 reads TGTGCCAGCAGCGGGACTCGCTACGAGCAGTACTTC. Its translation: CASSGTRYEQYF.

J is TRBJ1-1 and V is TRBV6-4, with TRBD1 matching 9 bases. Trimming cost V 4 bases and J 2 bases; bases outside gene matches: 8. CDR1 and CDR2 from the germline V gene are MRHNA and SNTAGT. There are 16 residues in the CDR3. CDR3 sequence (DNA): TGTGCCAGCAGTGCGGACAGGGGAGTGGGTAACACTGAAGCTTTCTTT. Encoded protein: CASSADRGVGNTEAFF.

The genes are TRBV4-3 and TRBJ2-1, with 13 bases fitting TRBD2. This CDR3 is 18 amino acids long. Losses at the gene ends were 0 bases for V and 0 bases for J; bases not matched to a gene: 2. CDR1 is LGHNA and CDR2 is YSLEER in the germline V gene. CDR3 sequence reads: CASSQEGTSGASYNEQFF. In DNA form, the CDR3 reads TGCGCCAGCAGCCAAGAAGGGACTAGCGGGGCCTCCTACAATGAGCAGTTCTTC.

The sample holds a few counts of this clone. V and J are TRBV29-1 and TRBJ2-2; 9 bases agree with TRBD2. This CDR3 spans 17 amino acids. The V gene end was trimmed by 4 bases and the J gene end by 1 base; junction bases not matched to a gene: 10. Germline CDR1 and CDR2: SQVTM and ANQGSEA. DNA of the CDR3: TGCAGCGTTGGACGGCTAGCGGGACTCATGAACACCGGGGAGCTGTTTTTT. This gives the protein CSVGRLAGLMNTGELFF.

This clone showed up just a few times. The V and J genes are TRBV7-9 and TRBJ2-1; no firm D call. There are 15 residues in the CDR3. Trimming removed 5 bases from V and 5 bases from J, with 16 bases in between. The germline CDR1 and CDR2 sequences are SEHNR and FQNEAQ (reference sequence). For the CDR3, the DNA is TGTGCCAGCAGCACATACGCCAGGCTTCACAATGAGCAGTTCTTC. Protein sequence: CASSTYARLHNEQFF. The complete variable domain, with remaining parts taken from reference TRBV7-9 and TRBJ2-1, reads DTGVSQNPRHKITKRGQNVTFRCDPISEHNRLYWYRQTLGQGPEFLTYFQNEAQLEKSRLLSDRFSAERPKGSFSTLEIQRTEQGDSAMYLCASSTYARLHNEQFFGPGTRLTVL.

This clone was counted only a few times. One junction end does not reproduce the germline sequence, and a read error may be involved. The rearrangement joins TRBV5-6 to TRBJ2-5; 9 positions match TRBD2. Germline lookup yields CDR1 SGHDT and CDR2 YYEEEE. The CDR3 is 15 residues long. The CDR3 sequence is CASRLERGAQETQYF. CDR3 DNA: TGTGCCAGCCGCTTGGAGCGGGGGGCCCAAGAGACCCAGTACTTC.

The CDR3 region is CASSPRLAGAVNEQFF. The CDR3 DNA reads TGTGCCAGCAGCCCTAGGCTAGCGGGGGCCGTGAATGAGCAGTTCTTC. The rearrangement links TRBV28 to TRBJ2-1; 10 nucleotides agree with TRBD2. The V segment lost 6 bases and the J segment 7 bases; nucleotides outside the gene matches: 12. CDR1 and CDR2 from the germline V gene are MDHEN and SYDVKM. The CDR3 is 16 residues long.

This clone has a handful of counts. This chain connects TRBV5-6 to TRBJ1-2, with 8 bases aligning to TRBD1. V shed 0 bases, J shed 2 bases, and the junction held 3 bases outside the gene matches. Germline V gives CDR1 SGHDT, CDR2 YYEEEE. The CDR3 totals 15 residues. CDR3 DNA sequence: TGTGCCAGCAGCTTGGGACAGGGGTCAAACTATGGCTACACCTTC. Residues: CASSLGQGSNYGYTF.

In this sample, this clone turned up a few times. The CDR3 sequence is CASSLEGGKTQYF. CDR3 in DNA: TGTGCCAGCAGCTTGGAGGGTGGGAAGACCCAGTACTTC. The chain combines TRBV5-4 with TRBJ2-5; D call uncertain. V was pared by 0 bases and J by 6 bases, with 9 bases between. The CDR3 has 13 residues. The germline CDR1 and CDR2 sequences are SGHNT and YYREEE (reference sequence).

This clone was observed a handful of times. This sequence joins TRBV7-9 and TRBJ1-5, with no clear D. Trimming left V 4 bases short and J 5 bases short, with 9 bases between. Germline V gene sequence: CDR1 SEHNR, CDR2 FQNEAQ (reference sequence). CDR3 length equals 13 residues. The CDR3 DNA is TGTGCCAGCAGCTCCGTGCGGGATCAGCCCCAGCATTTT. Translating it yields CASSSVRDQPQHF.

This clone was seen only a few times. The genes are TRBV9 and TRBJ2-6; D is possibly TRBD1 (5 bases). The V gene's germline CDR1 is SGDLS and CDR2 YYNGEE. Trimming removed 3 bases at V and 0 bases at J, with 25 bases between. The CDR3 contains 21 residues. CDR3 bases: TGTGCCAGCAGCGCATCAGGTCAGGATAGACAGTACCGCTCTGGGGCCAACGTCCTGACTTTC. It is translated as CASSASGQDRQYRSGANVLTF.

This clone came up a few times. The rearrangement links TRBV5-1 to TRBJ2-6; D is perhaps TRBD1 or TRBD2 (5 bases each). The CDR3 has 15 residues. Trimming cost V 4 bases and J 1 base, with 9 bases left between them. The V gene's germline CDR1 is SGHRS and CDR2 YFSETQ. The CDR3 spells CASSNWGSGANVLTF. CDR3 sequence (DNA): TGCGCCAGCAGCAACTGGGGGTCTGGGGCCAACGTCCTGACTTTC.

This rearrangement joins TRBV5-4 to TRBJ2-3; D possibly corresponds to TRBD1 (5 bases). The CDR3 covers 16 residues. Deletions cut 0 bases from V and 2 bases from J, with 13 bases between. Per germline, CDR1 SGHNT and CDR2 YYREEE (reference sequence). The DNA for the CDR3 is TGTGCCAGCAGCTTGGGAACAGGTTCCTTCACAGATACGCAGTATTTT. This translates into CASSLGTGSFTDTQYF.

This chain joins TRBV4-2 and TRBJ2-1; no definite D call. With 0 bases removed from V and 5 bases from J, the gap between germline ends came to 8 bases. The CDR3 has 14 residues. The germline V gene has CDR1 LGHNA and CDR2 YNFKEQ. This CDR3 reads CASSQDLQDNEQFF. The CDR3 coding sequence is TGTGCCAGCAGCCAAGATTTGCAGGACAATGAGCAGTTCTTC.

The chain carries TRBV7-6 and TRBJ2-6; the D gene is possibly TRBD2 (6 bases). CDR3 length equals 17 residues. CDR1 is SGHVS, CDR2 FNYEAQ, per germline. V dropped 5 bases and J dropped 0 bases, with 14 bases sitting between them. The CDR3 DNA follows: TGTGCCAGCAGCACGGGACTCCTGCGCTCTGGGGCCAACGTCCTGACTTTC. Amino acid sequence: CASSTGLLRSGANVLTF.

The chain is built from TRBV5-4 and TRBJ1-1; the D gene is possibly TRBD1 (5 bases). The V end lost 0 bases, the J end lost 1 base, and 10 bases lay between the germline ends. The CDR3 length is 15 residues. Looked up from germline, CDR1 is SGHNT and CDR2 is YYREEE (reference sequence). The CDR3 here is CASSLGPGENTEAFF. CDR3 sequence (DNA): TGTGCCAGCAGCTTGGGTCCGGGGGAGAACACTGAAGCTTTCTTT.

This clone has a handful of counts. The chain has TRBV25-1 and TRBJ1-2, with D possibly being TRBD1 (5 bases). This CDR3 is 13 amino acids long. Germline CDR1 is MGHDK and CDR2 is SYGVNS. V lost 5 bases and J lost 2, with 9 bases in between. The CDR3: CASSKEGNYGYTF. The DNA for the CDR3 is TGTGCCAGCAGTAAAGAGGGGAACTATGGCTACACCTTC.

The V gene is TRBV28, the J gene TRBJ1-2; D call uncertain. The CDR3 has 12 residues. Germline V gene data show CDR1 as MDHEN and CDR2 as SYDVKM. V gave up 2 bases and J gave up 8 bases, with 9 bases separating them. CDR3 coding DNA: TGTGCCAGCAGTTTAGGCCTTTGGGGCTACACCTTC. Translating gives CASSLGLWGYTF.

V gene TRBV4-1 combines with J gene TRBJ2-1; the match to TRBD1 covers 9 bases. CDR1 is MGHRA and CDR2 is YSYEKL in the germline V gene. V was clipped by 4 bases and J by 7 bases; unmatched bases: 8. The CDR3 spans 15 residues. Written as DNA, the CDR3 is TGCGCCAGCAGCCGACCGGGACAGGGACGTAATGAGCAGTTCTTC. It codes for CASSRPGQGRNEQFF.

This rearrangement joins TRBV9 to TRBJ1-3, with D possibly being TRBD1 (5 bases). Germline V CDR1 and CDR2: SGDLS, YYNGEE. The CDR3 runs 16 residues. V lost 4 bases and J 0 bases, leaving 14 bases between the germline ends. The CDR3 DNA reads as TGTGCCAGCAGCCCCCGAAGACAGCGCTCTGGAAACACCATATATTTT. This translates into CASSPRRQRSGNTIYF.

The chain links TRBV5-1 to TRBJ2-3; D unclear. From germline, CDR1 is SGHRS and CDR2 YFSETQ. The CDR3 loop spans 14 amino acids. Trimming left V 0 bases short and J 2 bases short, with 7 bases between. CDR3: CASSLGAYTDTQYF. Written as DNA, the CDR3 is TGCGCCAGCAGCTTGGGGGCCTACACAGATACGCAGTATTTT.

This clone was picked up a small number of times. The chain couples TRBV7-2 to TRBJ2-3, with 8 bases lining up with TRBD1. The CDR3 sequence is 15 residues long. V shed 2 bases and J 4 bases; nucleotides not matched to a gene: 5. Germline V lookup: CDR1 SGHTA, CDR2 FQGNSA. The CDR3 spells CASSLSQGASDTQYF. As DNA, the CDR3 is TGTGCCAGCAGCTTAAGCCAGGGGGCCTCAGATACGCAGTATTTT.

This clone turned up a few times. This chain links TRBV7-2 with TRBJ2-5; tentative D call: TRBD1 (5 bases). Germline CDR1 reads SGHTA; CDR2 reads FQGNSA. V was cut by 0 bases and J by 3 bases, with 14 bases left in between. CDR3 size: 16 residues. The CDR3 region has the DNA TGTGCCAGCAGCTTAGCGGGGCAGGGCCGAAAAGAGACCCAGTACTTC. It codes for CASSLAGQGRKETQYF.